This T cell receptor (beta chain) is drawn from a study of T cell clusters in autoimmune cytopenias (dated by TCRdb to between 2017 and 2020). Broadly, across the study: The median TRB sequencing depth was 50,000 to 60,000 reads per sample, and the median number of distinct TRB clonotypes was a few thousand per sample. TRB and IGH repertoires from peripheral blood were sequenced in autoimmune cytopenia patients at active disease and during treatment follow-up, with healthy, CLL and autoimmune hepatitis controls included alongside. The study was designed to test whether a disease-specific immune repertoire signature usable as a blood-based biomarker is carried by autoimmune cytopenia patients.

The CDR3 runs 11 residues from the cysteine to the phenylalanine. No DNA is listed. TRB rearrangements were amplified by multiplex PCR using a touch-down protocol with TRB-A and TRB-B primer pools mixed in one tube. Illumina adapters and sample indices were added to the amplicons through two consecutive PCR reactions using Phusion HS II polymerase. Amplicons were gel-purified with the NucleoSpin Gel and PCR Clean-up kit, then quantified by Qubit and quality-checked on an Agilent 2100 Bioanalyzer. Sequencing of the libraries was performed on an Illumina MiSeq with 600-cycle, single-indexed, paired-end runs. The paper's data handling went like this. Alignment and assembly of TRB reads were performed with MiXCR version 2.1.12 and the default MiXCR reference library. A clone was defined by each unique CDR3 nucleotide sequence, and analysis was restricted to productive sequences with at least two reads. Repertoire diversity was assessed by alpha-parameterized diversity profiles (alpha 0 to 5), including Shannon (alpha 1) and Simpson (alpha 2) indices, computed with an R script. The tcR package was used to compute combinatorial TRB VJ usage, which was then compared between cohorts by principal component analysis with ade4. GLIPH clustering of TCRbeta CDR3s was carried out on cohort pairs matched by age and read depth, and cluster frequencies were compared by Wilcoxon test. Through TCRdb reprocessing, the reads give one entry per CDR3 protein sequence; DNA is omitted. Clone size and V and J calls follow TCRdb, not the original study. The sample's records list about 3,900 distinct CDR3 sequences. The ten largest clones add up to approximately 15% of the sample.

What the authors observed across the whole study: The T cell clusters were only ever defined in silico, so experimental validation of their functional role was still needed. In the comparison of secondary cytopenia with CLL, the cluster-lack signature was not observed, apparently because the dominant lymphoma-associated repertoire masked the signature. Shifts in the TRB repertoire, including less even repertoires in secondary cytopenia and CLL, were mostly a reflection of lymphoma bias and not of autoimmunity. Healthy donors had almost three times as many exclusive TRB clusters as active autoimmune hepatitis patients, a finding consistent with an autoimmunity-wide signature. GLIPH results suggested that primary autoimmune cytopenia patients were missing physiological T cell clusters, with about 53 clusters found only in healthy donors compared with more than 15 found only in patients.

Frequency indicates this clonotype is medium-sized (0.01 to 0.1%); no count is kept. It has no known antigen specificity. TRB amplification used around 260 ng of peripheral blood genomic DNA, some 38,000 genome equivalents, per sample. Recombination connected TRBV12-3 or TRBV12-4 to TRBJ2-1. The source is a human donor with an autoimmune cytopenia or autoimmune hepatitis (not recorded which). Sequencing was performed on peripheral blood. Here the CDR3 is given as CASSLGGEQFF.